This TCR beta chain was sequenced for a study of blood T cell repertoires in COVID-19. Whole-study context: There were acute and convalescent COVID-19 samples, and they came from the United States, Italy and Spain. From T cells, B-cell-depleted T cells, or PBMCs came the material, which was cDNA or gDNA.

Followed over time, Seattle patients had been enrolled while infection was active. The junction had 14 bases not matched to a gene; V was cut back by 1 base and J by 5 bases. CDR3 length: 17 amino acids. Germline-derived CDR1 and CDR2 are SGHDN and FVKESK. Sequenced by immunoSEQ multiplex PCR; TCRdb stores in-frame clones only, minus some. This table has roughly 200,000 clones, 86% appearing once. This TCR came from a woman aged 45-65 years with COVID-19, enrolled during active disease. Sequencing was performed on peripheral blood. V usage is TRBV14 and J usage is TRBJ2-7, with 7 positions matching TRBD1. CDR3 sequence reads: CASSQGGYGTASDEQYF. The CDR3 DNA is TGTGCCAGCAGCCAAGGGGGCTATGGGACAGCGAGTGACGAGCAGTACTTC.